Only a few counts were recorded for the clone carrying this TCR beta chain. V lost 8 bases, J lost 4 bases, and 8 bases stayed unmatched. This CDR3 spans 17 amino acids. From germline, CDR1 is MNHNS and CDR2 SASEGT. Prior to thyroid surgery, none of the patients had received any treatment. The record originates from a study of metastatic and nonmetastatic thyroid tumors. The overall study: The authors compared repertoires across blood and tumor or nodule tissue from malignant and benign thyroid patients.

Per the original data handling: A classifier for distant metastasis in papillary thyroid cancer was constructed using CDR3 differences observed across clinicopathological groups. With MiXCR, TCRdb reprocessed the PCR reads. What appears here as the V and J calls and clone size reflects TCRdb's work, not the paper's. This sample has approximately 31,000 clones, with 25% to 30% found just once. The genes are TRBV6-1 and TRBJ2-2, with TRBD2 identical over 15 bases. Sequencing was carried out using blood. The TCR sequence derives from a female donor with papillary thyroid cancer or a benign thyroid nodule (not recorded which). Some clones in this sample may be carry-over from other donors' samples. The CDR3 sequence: CASRTGLAGGGTGELFF. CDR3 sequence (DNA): TGTGCCAGCCGTACGGGACTAGCGGGAGGCGGCACCGGGGAGCTGTTTTTT.